The 28 T cell receptor beta chains below come from one sample, sequenced in a study of CXCR3-negative and CXCR3-positive naive CD8 T cells. Whole-study findings and limits: Higher TRB CDR3 hydrophobicity marked CXCR3-positive naive cells relative to CXCR3-negative naive cells.

Libraries of TRB cDNA were made by 5' RACE and carried UMIs. TCRdb re-called the 5' RACE reads and gives one entry per CDR3 protein, without DNA. Its table records over 150,000 distinct CDR3 sequences. Antigens of these TCRs are unknown. The material sequenced was naive CXCR3+ CD8+ T cells from blood. Noted subset: CD45RO-CCR7+CD27+CD95- naive CD8+ T cells expressing CXCR3 (TNR3+). The receptors were gathered from a human donor in good health. Some clones in this sample may be carry-over from other donors' samples.

The genes are TRBV27 and TRBJ1-2. The CDR3 spans 15 residues. CDR1 and CDR2 (germline): MNHEY, SMNVEV (reference sequence). CDR3 loop: CASSRRGAGNYGYTF.

The J gene is TRBJ2-6, the V gene TRBV7-3. The CDR3 loop spans 15 amino acids. Germline V gene sequence: CDR1 SGHTA, CDR2 FQGTGA. CDR3 in amino acids: CASSIKGSGANVLTF. The variable domain in full, with the rest retrieved from reference TRBV7-3 and TRBJ2-6, is GAGVSQTPSNKVTEKGKYVELRCDPISGHTALYWYRQSLGQGPEFLIYFQGTGAADDSGLPNDRFFAVRPEGSVSTLKIQRTERGDSAVYLCASSIKGSGANVLTFGAGSRLTVL.

The rearrangement links TRBV29-1 to TRBJ2-1; the TCRdb D gene call, TRBD2, has no DNA to confirm it. The CDR3 totals 15 residues. In germline, CDR1 is SQVTM, CDR2 ANQGSEA. CDR3 region: CSVEGGDSLYNEQFF.

J is TRBJ2-2 and V is TRBV11-2; TCRdb reports TRBD1, a call that lacks DNA to check it against. The germline V gene encodes CDR1 SGHAT and CDR2 FQNNGV. The CDR3 runs to 18 residues. CDR3 loop: CASSLLPLGRVNTGELFF.

V gene TRBV4-2 combines with J gene TRBJ1-4; TCRdb names TRBD1, which stays unverified in the absence of DNA. Germline CDR1 and CDR2: LGHNA and YNFKEQ. This CDR3 spans 16 amino acids. The CDR3 loop reads CASSQEIGTGYEKLFF.

The gene calls are TRBV29-1 and TRBJ2-3; TCRdb lists TRBD2, though no DNA is available to test this call. Germline CDR1 SQVTM, CDR2 ANQGSEA. CDR3 length: 17 residues. This chain's CDR3 is CSVVTSGRARLADTQYF.

The chain employs TRBV7-8 and TRBJ2-1; TCRdb's assignment of TRBD2 cannot be checked, as there is no DNA. The CDR3 totals 17 residues. In germline, CDR1 is SGHVS, CDR2 FQNEAQ. The CDR3 sequence is CASSLAERGGSGNEQFF.

CDR3 residues: CASSPRDRGNSPLHF. V and J are TRBV5-1 and TRBJ1-6; TCRdb reports TRBD1, a call that lacks DNA to check it against. The germline V gene has CDR1 SGHRS and CDR2 YFSETQ. The CDR3 has 15 residues.

The V and J genes are TRBV9 and TRBJ2-5; TCRdb names TRBD2, which stays unverified in the absence of DNA. CDR1 is SGDLS, CDR2 YYNGEE, per germline. The CDR3 contains 15 residues. The CDR3 is CASSVDGRGQETQYF.

The chain couples TRBV4-1 to TRBJ2-5. Germline CDR1 MGHRA, CDR2 YSYEKL. The CDR3 runs 13 residues. The CDR3 loop reads CASSQGLQETQYF.

The V and J genes are TRBV7-2 and TRBJ2-1; the D gene TCRdb calls, TRBD1, cannot be checked with no DNA. Germline V gene data show CDR1 as SGHTA and CDR2 as FQGNSA. The CDR3 is 15 amino acids. The CDR3 is CASSWSGDKTPEQFF.

The genes are TRBV28 and TRBJ1-2; TCRdb designates TRBD1, a call that cannot be tested without DNA. CDR1 is MDHEN and CDR2 is SYDVKM in the germline V gene. This CDR3 has 12 residues. CDR3 in amino acids: CASRTGDYGYTF.

The V call is TRBV3-1, the J call TRBJ1-1. Germline V CDR1 and CDR2: LGHDT, YNNKEL (reference sequence). There are 14 residues in the CDR3. This chain's CDR3 is CASSQDGWNTEAFF. Complete variable domain (other parts from reference TRBV3-1 and TRBJ1-1): DTAVSQTPKYLVTQMGNDKSIKCEQNLGHDTMYWYKQDSKKFLKIMFSYNNKELIINETVPNRFSPKSPDKAHLNLHINSLELGDSAVYFCASSQDGWNTEAFFGQGTRLTVV.

The chain couples TRBV20-1 to TRBJ2-7. The CDR3 runs 14 residues. CDR1 is DFQATT and CDR2 is SNEGSKA in the germline V gene (reference sequence). CDR3: CSARDRNLNYEQYF.

This chain links TRBV3-1 with TRBJ2-5; with no DNA, the TCRdb D assignment of TRBD1 cannot be verified. The germline V gene has CDR1 LGHDT and CDR2 YNNKEL (reference sequence). There are 15 residues in the CDR3. This chain's CDR3 is CASSPRTGGQETQYF.

This sequence joins TRBV12-5 and TRBJ1-1; the TCRdb call, TRBD1, lacks DNA for checking. The CDR3 contains 17 residues. Per the germline V gene, CDR1 is LGHNT and CDR2 is FRNRAP. CDR3 sequence reads: CASGSSYPDPRGTEAFF.

The chain recombines TRBV19 with TRBJ1-1; TCRdb designates TRBD1, a call that cannot be tested without DNA. The CDR3 sequence is 17 residues long. Germline V CDR1 and CDR2: LNHDA, SQIVND (reference sequence). The chain's CDR3 is CASSTPDGSDLNTEAFF.

The chain is built from TRBV7-9 and TRBJ2-7; checking the TCRdb D call of TRBD2 is not possible without DNA. This CDR3 has 16 residues. Germline assignment: CDR1 SEHNR and CDR2 FQNEAQ (reference sequence). CDR3 sequence: CASSSGILAEYYEQYF.

CDR3: CATSRGTAIPRNEQFF. The chain carries TRBV15 and TRBJ2-1; the TCRdb call, TRBD1, lacks DNA for checking. This CDR3 is built from 16 residues. Per the germline V gene, CDR1 is LNHNV and CDR2 is YYDKDF (reference sequence).

J is TRBJ2-1 and V is TRBV4-3. This CDR3 comprises 15 residues. Germline V gene data show CDR1 as LGHNA and CDR2 as YSLEER. CDR3 in amino acids: CASSQDKKELNEQFF.

The chain is built from TRBV7-9 and TRBJ1-2; without DNA, the TCRdb call of TRBD1 cannot be checked. CDR1 and CDR2 (germline): SEHNR, FQNEAQ (reference sequence). The CDR3 runs 13 residues. CDR3 amino acids: CASSLGAGYGYTF. The whole variable domain, remainder taken from reference TRBV7-9 and TRBJ1-2, is DTGVSQNPRHKITKRGQNVTFRCDPISEHNRLYWYRQTLGQGPEFLTYFQNEAQLEKSRLLSDRFSAERPKGSFSTLEIQRTEQGDSAMYLCASSLGAGYGYTFGSGTRLTVV.

The rearrangement uses TRBV12-3 or TRBV12-4 and TRBJ2-3; lacking DNA, the TRBD1 call made by TCRdb goes unchecked. The CDR3 covers 15 residues. This CDR3 is CASTLQGASTDTQYF.

The chain uses TRBV10-3 and TRBJ2-7. CDR1 ENHRY and CDR2 SYGVKD come from the germline V gene. The length of the CDR3 is 12 residues. The chain's CDR3 is CAISDRFYEQYF.

The chain combines TRBV28 with TRBJ2-5; absent DNA, TCRdb's TRBD1 call cannot be checked. The length of the CDR3 is 12 residues. Per germline, CDR1 MDHEN and CDR2 SYDVKM. The CDR3 loop reads CASTRGRETQYF.

CDR3 sequence reads: CASSSVAGYYEQYF. V is TRBV12-3 or TRBV12-4 and J is TRBJ2-7. The CDR3 loop spans 14 amino acids.

The chain employs TRBV28 and TRBJ1-2; TCRdb's D call of TRBD1 is untestable without DNA. Germline V lookup: CDR1 MDHEN, CDR2 SYDVKM. CDR3 size: 15 residues. CDR3: CASRAYTGGIYGYTF.

The rearrangement links TRBV14 to TRBJ2-7; no DNA is available, so the TRBD1 call from TCRdb remains unchecked. Germline V gene sequence: CDR1 SGHDN, CDR2 FVKESK. This CDR3 comprises 16 residues. This CDR3 is CASSQVLWAGAYEQYF.

The V call is TRBV5-6, the J call TRBJ2-5; the TRBD1 assignment by TCRdb is unverifiable without DNA. Germline V gene data show CDR1 as SGHDT and CDR2 as YYEEEE. This CDR3 contains 13 residues. The CDR3: CASNPRQYDTQYF. Using reference TRBV5-6 and TRBJ2-5 for the parts outside the CDR3, the full variable domain is DAGVTQSPTHLIKTRGQQVTLRCSPKSGHDTVSWYQQALGQGPQFIFQYYEEEERQRGNFPDRFSGHQFPNYSSELNVNALLLGDSALYLCASNPRQYDTQYFGPGTRLLVL.